A selection of T cell receptor beta chains follows, all from one sample in a study of control samples from healthy donors and cancer patients. Using immunoSEQ multiplex PCR, the repertoire was profiled, and TCRdb retains in-frame clones only, with some absent. The data contain around 150,000 clones, about 87% of them singletons. Sequencing input: blood. The receptors come from a man aged 25 to 45 in good health. CDR3s include the opening cysteine and the closing phenylalanine or tryptophan. The D gene is left open where the match is weak. Size tells how often a clone was seen (once, few, many) or the class of an expanded clone, and some rows leave it out.

abundance: -; len: 16; v_gene: TRBV6-4; j_gene: TRBJ2-1; d_gene: TRBD2; CDR3aa: CASSPSGAGSYNEQFF; CDR3nt: TGTGCCAGCAGTCCCAGCGGGGCGGGCTCCTACAATGAGCAGTTCTTC
abundance: -; len: 14; v_gene: TRBV10-2; j_gene: TRBJ1-1; d_gene: -; CDR3aa: CASSDKKLNTEAFF; CDR3nt: TGCGCCAGCAGTGATAAAAAATTGAACACTGAAGCTTTCTTT
abundance: -; len: 15; v_gene: TRBV13; j_gene: TRBJ2-1; d_gene: -; CDR3aa: CASSSRGWGANEQFF; CDR3nt: TGTGCCAGCAGCTCCCGGGGCTGGGGGGCCAATGAGCAGTTCTTC
abundance: -; len: 18; v_gene: TRBV27; j_gene: TRBJ1-6; d_gene: -; CDR3aa: CASSLLSPGGSYNSPLHF; CDR3nt: TGTGCCAGCAGTTTATTATCACCCGGTGGGTCCTATAATTCACCCCTCCACTTT
abundance: -; len: 17; v_gene: TRBV9; j_gene: TRBJ2-5; d_gene: -; CDR3aa: CASSVGAQRGQSGTQYF; CDR3nt: TGTGCCAGCAGCGTTGGGGCCCAGCGGGGACAGTCCGGGACCCAGTACTTC
abundance: -; len: 15; v_gene: TRBV19; j_gene: TRBJ1-1; d_gene: -; CDR3aa: CASSIGGLMNTEAFF; CDR3nt: TGTGCCAGTAGTATAGGAGGCCTCATGAACACTGAAGCTTTCTTT
abundance: -; len: 14; v_gene: TRBV4-3; j_gene: TRBJ2-1; d_gene: -; CDR3aa: CASSQERLSNEQFF; CDR3nt: TGCGCCAGCAGCCAAGAGAGACTCAGCAATGAGCAGTTCTTC
abundance: -; len: 14; v_gene: TRBV29-1; j_gene: TRBJ2-7; d_gene: -; CDR3aa: CSVEAPGQNYEQYF; CDR3nt: TGCAGCGTTGAGGCACCGGGACAAAACTACGAGCAGTACTTC
abundance: -; len: 14; v_gene: TRBV27; j_gene: TRBJ2-1; d_gene: TRBD2; CDR3aa: CASSGLAGYNEQFF; CDR3nt: TGTGCCAGCAGCGGACTAGCGGGATACAATGAGCAGTTCTTC
abundance: -; len: 16; v_gene: TRBV29-1; j_gene: TRBJ2-2; d_gene: -; CDR3aa: CSVDIGGGWNTGELFF; CDR3nt: TGCAGCGTTGATATTGGGGGTGGGTGGAACACCGGGGAGCTGTTTTTT
abundance: -; len: 15; v_gene: TRBV29-1; j_gene: TRBJ2-4; d_gene: TRBD2; CDR3aa: CSVDAPPGGKNIQYF; CDR3nt: TGCAGCGTTGATGCCCCCCCGGGGGGCAAAAACATTCAGTACTTC
abundance: -; len: 15; v_gene: TRBV5-5; j_gene: TRBJ1-2; d_gene: -; CDR3aa: CASSWVGDPNYGYTF; CDR3nt: TGTGCCAGCAGCTGGGTGGGGGACCCTAACTATGGCTACACCTTC
abundance: -; len: 16; v_gene: TRBV5-4; j_gene: TRBJ1-1; d_gene: -; CDR3aa: CASSLSTFPGDTEAFF; CDR3nt: TGTGCCAGCAGCCTGAGTACCTTCCCGGGGGACACTGAAGCTTTCTTT
abundance: -; len: 13; v_gene: TRBV6-5; j_gene: TRBJ2-1; d_gene: TRBD2; CDR3aa: CASSSGGTNEQFF; CDR3nt: TGTGCCAGCAGCTCGGGAGGGACGAATGAGCAGTTCTTC
abundance: -; len: 11; v_gene: TRBV29-1; j_gene: TRBJ2-1; d_gene: -; CDR3aa: CSVFPTDEQFF; CDR3nt: TGCAGCGTTTTCCCAACGGATGAGCAGTTCTTC
abundance: -; len: 15; v_gene: TRBV14; j_gene: TRBJ1-3; d_gene: -; CDR3aa: CASSQYPGYGNTIYF; CDR3nt: TGTGCCAGCAGCCAATACCCTGGGTACGGAAACACCATATATTTT
abundance: once; len: 17; v_gene: TRBV7-6; j_gene: TRBJ2-1; d_gene: -; CDR3aa: CASSSPTWRTVTNEQFF; CDR3nt: TGTGCCAGCAGCTCTCCCACCTGGAGAACCGTGACCAATGAGCAGTTCTTC
abundance: -; len: 15; v_gene: TRBV7-6; j_gene: TRBJ2-3; d_gene: -; CDR3aa: CASSTGLDGTDTQYF; CDR3nt: TGTGCCAGCAGCACAGGGCTAGACGGCACAGATACGCAGTATTTT
abundance: -; len: 15; v_gene: TRBV18; j_gene: TRBJ1-5; d_gene: -; CDR3aa: CASSAKGYSNQPQHF; CDR3nt: TGTGCCAGCTCCGCCAAGGGCTATAGCAATCAGCCCCAGCATTTT
abundance: -; len: 14; v_gene: TRBV6-5; j_gene: TRBJ1-6; d_gene: -; CDR3aa: CASSYLHGSSPLHF; CDR3nt: TGTGCCAGCAGTTACTTACACGGGAGTTCACCCCTCCACTTT
abundance: -; len: 15; v_gene: TRBV18; j_gene: TRBJ1-3; d_gene: -; CDR3aa: CASSPLGGSGNTIYF; CDR3nt: TGTGCCAGCTCACCACTAGGGGGCTCTGGAAACACCATATATTTT
abundance: -; len: 13; v_gene: TRBV3-1/TRBV3-2; j_gene: TRBJ2-5; d_gene: TRBD2; CDR3aa: CASSQGLAETQYF; CDR3nt: TGTGCCAGCAGCCAAGGACTAGCGGAGACCCAGTACTTC
abundance: -; len: 14; v_gene: TRBV4-1; j_gene: TRBJ2-5; d_gene: -; CDR3aa: CASSQEGSWETQYF; CDR3nt: TGCGCCAGCAGCCAAGAAGGATCATGGGAGACCCAGTACTTC
abundance: -; len: 11; v_gene: TRBV6-1; j_gene: TRBJ1-6; d_gene: -; CDR3aa: CASRQQFFLHF; CDR3nt: TGTGCCAGCAGGCAACAGTTTTTCCTCCACTTT
abundance: -; len: 15; v_gene: TRBV27; j_gene: TRBJ2-1; d_gene: -; CDR3aa: CASSLWAQGSNEQFF; CDR3nt: TGTGCCAGCAGTTTATGGGCCCAGGGTAGCAATGAGCAGTTCTTC
abundance: once; len: 13; v_gene: TRBV27; j_gene: TRBJ2-7; d_gene: -; CDR3aa: CASSWAQGYEQYF; CDR3nt: TGTGCCAGCAGTTGGGCCCAAGGTTACGAGCAGTACTTC
abundance: -; len: 17; v_gene: TRBV14; j_gene: TRBJ2-6; d_gene: -; CDR3aa: CASSQFRDQSGANVLTF; CDR3nt: TGTGCCAGCAGCCAGTTCAGGGATCAATCTGGGGCCAACGTCCTGACTTTC
abundance: -; len: 13; v_gene: TRBV5-4; j_gene: TRBJ1-5; d_gene: TRBD1; CDR3aa: CASSSSGGEPQHF; CDR3nt: TGTGCCAGCAGCTCCTCAGGGGGCGAGCCCCAGCATTTT
abundance: -; len: 16; v_gene: TRBV5-1; j_gene: TRBJ1-1; d_gene: -; CDR3aa: CASSLMARGSYTEAFF; CDR3nt: TGCGCCAGCAGCTTGATGGCGAGGGGCTCTTACACTGAAGCTTTCTTT
abundance: once; len: 14; v_gene: TRBV11-2; j_gene: TRBJ2-3; d_gene: -; CDR3aa: CASSAGAGTDTQYF; CDR3nt: TGTGCCAGCAGCGCGGGGGCGGGAACAGATACGCAGTATTTT
abundance: -; len: 13; v_gene: TRBV7-8; j_gene: TRBJ2-1; d_gene: -; CDR3aa: CASSHQGHNEQFF; CDR3nt: TGTGCCAGCAGCCATCAGGGGCACAATGAGCAGTTCTTC
abundance: -; len: 16; v_gene: TRBV5-1; j_gene: TRBJ2-5; d_gene: TRBD1; CDR3aa: CASSLGRQGIQETQYF; CDR3nt: TGCGCCAGCAGCTTGGGGCGACAGGGGATCCAAGAGACCCAGTACTTC
abundance: -; len: 14; v_gene: TRBV18; j_gene: TRBJ2-1; d_gene: -; CDR3aa: CASSPQRSYNEQFF; CDR3nt: TGTGCCAGCTCACCTCAGCGCTCCTACAATGAGCAGTTCTTC
abundance: -; len: 15; v_gene: TRBV9; j_gene: TRBJ1-4; d_gene: -; CDR3aa: CASSVSIATNEKLFF; CDR3nt: TGTGCCAGCAGCGTGTCGATTGCAACTAATGAAAAACTGTTTTTT
abundance: once; len: 15; v_gene: TRBV2; j_gene: TRBJ2-7; d_gene: -; CDR3aa: CASSALWAGSGEQYF; CDR3nt: TGTGCCAGCAGTGCACTGTGGGCAGGGTCTGGCGAGCAGTACTTC
abundance: -; len: 14; v_gene: TRBV28; j_gene: TRBJ2-7; d_gene: TRBD1; CDR3aa: CASSLFTTGVEQYF; CDR3nt: TGTGCCAGCAGTTTGTTCACGACAGGGGTCGAGCAGTACTTC
abundance: -; len: 15; v_gene: TRBV6-4; j_gene: TRBJ2-3; d_gene: TRBD2; CDR3aa: CASSPSTGGTDTQYF; CDR3nt: TGTGCCAGCAGCCCCTCGACGGGGGGAACAGATACGCAGTATTTT
abundance: -; len: 15; v_gene: TRBV6-2/TRBV6-3; j_gene: TRBJ2-1; d_gene: -; CDR3aa: CASTPTPSSYNEQFF; CDR3nt: TGTGCCAGCACCCCCACTCCGAGCTCCTACAATGAGCAGTTCTTC
abundance: -; len: 12; v_gene: TRBV7-9; j_gene: TRBJ2-7; d_gene: -; CDR3aa: CASSLDSGEQYF; CDR3nt: TGTGCCAGCAGCTTGGATTCGGGAGAGCAGTACTTC
abundance: -; len: 16; v_gene: TRBV7-2; j_gene: TRBJ2-1; d_gene: TRBD2; CDR3aa: CASSGLAGPSYNEQFF; CDR3nt: TGTGCCAGCAGCGGCCTAGCGGGTCCTTCCTACAATGAGCAGTTCTTC
abundance: -; len: 17; v_gene: TRBV3-1/TRBV3-2; j_gene: TRBJ2-7; d_gene: TRBD2; CDR3aa: CASSLRVAGLDSYEQYF; CDR3nt: TGTGCCAGCAGCCTCAGAGTTGCGGGACTAGATTCCTACGAGCAGTACTTC
abundance: once; len: 14; v_gene: TRBV29-1; j_gene: TRBJ1-5; d_gene: TRBD1; CDR3aa: CSVLWTGRGQPQHF; CDR3nt: TGCAGCGTCCTATGGACAGGGCGAGGTCAGCCCCAGCATTTT
abundance: -; len: 13; v_gene: TRBV7-9; j_gene: TRBJ1-6; d_gene: -; CDR3aa: CASSLADGAPLHF; CDR3nt: TGTGCCAGCAGCTTAGCGGACGGGGCACCCCTCCACTTT
abundance: -; len: 14; v_gene: TRBV14; j_gene: TRBJ2-7; d_gene: TRBD1; CDR3aa: CASSQMTGIHEQYF; CDR3nt: TGTGCCAGCAGCCAAATGACAGGGATCCACGAGCAGTACTTC